This T cell receptor (beta chain) stems from a study of Graves' ophthalmopathy and Graves' hyperthyroidism. Scientists amplified the TCR beta CDR3 regions from RNA transcripts. HTBI primers were used in a first-round RT-PCR, which preceded a second-round multiplex PCR. TCRdb redid the calling of the multiplex PCR reads with MiXCR, one entry per CDR3 protein. The table has hundreds of thousands of distinct CDR3 sequences, 22% seen once. CDR3 length: 11 residues. V was cut by 3 bases and J by 9 bases, with 3 bases left in between. CDR1 is MDHEN, CDR2 SYDVKM, per germline. Hyperthyroidism patients were newly diagnosed, ill under 2 months, and aged 18 to 65 years. Clinical symptoms, serum thyroxine, TRAb, thyroid ultrasound and orbital computed tomography determined diagnosis.

V gene TRBV28 combines with J gene TRBJ2-6; unclear D gene. What was sequenced was peripheral blood. This TCR was recovered from a woman younger than 30 with stable Graves' hyperthyroidism. Some clones in this sample may be carry-over from other donors' samples. The chain's CDR3 is CASSFGNVLTF. The CDR3 region has the DNA TGTGCCAGCAGTTTCGGCAACGTCCTGACTTTC.